These T cell receptor beta chains were read from a single sample in a study of cytomegalovirus exposure and HLA in healthy donors. The protocol was immunoSEQ multiplex PCR, while the TCRdb copy is restricted to in-frame clones and leaves out a portion. The sample records about 87,000 clones, nearly 80% being singletons. The sequenced sample consisted of PBMCs. The receptors stem from a woman between 35 and 50 years old in good health and CMV-seronegative. Each CDR3 is given with its conserved first and last residue. A D gene is named only where the DNA matches it firmly. Clone size is not always given. Where it is, it says once, few, many or a class for expanded clones.

v_call: TRBV15; clone_size: NA; d_call: TRBD1; j_call: TRBJ1-5; cdr3_aa: CATTRGAEQPQNF; cdr3_nt: TGTGCCACCACCAGGGGGGCGGAGCAGCCCCAGAATTTT
v_call: TRBV7-9; clone_size: NA; d_call: NA; j_call: TRBJ1-2; cdr3_aa: CASSVTRMAGGAYGYTF; cdr3_nt: TGTGCCAGCAGCGTAACGAGGATGGCTGGGGGCGCCTATGGCTACACCTTC
v_call: TRBV7-9; clone_size: NA; d_call: NA; j_call: TRBJ2-5; cdr3_aa: CASSHRDKRYPRQETQYF; cdr3_nt: TGTGCCAGCAGCCACCGGGACAAGCGATACCCTCGCCAAGAGACCCAGTACTTC
v_call: TRBV20-1; clone_size: NA; d_call: NA; j_call: TRBJ1-1; cdr3_aa: CSAGEAFF; cdr3_nt: TGCAGTGCCGGGGAAGCTTTCTTT
v_call: TRBV29-1; clone_size: NA; d_call: NA; j_call: TRBJ2-1; cdr3_aa: CSALGRNRASHNEQFF; cdr3_nt: TGCAGCGCACTGGGGCGTAACAGGGCCAGCCACAATGAGCAGTTCTTC
v_call: TRBV6-6; clone_size: NA; d_call: NA; j_call: TRBJ2-7; cdr3_aa: CASSYSAATTSYEQYF; cdr3_nt: TGTGCCAGCAGTTACTCGGCCGCCACCACCTCCTACGAGCAGTACTTC
v_call: TRBV7-8; clone_size: NA; d_call: NA; j_call: TRBJ2-7; cdr3_aa: CASSLGRAQSSYEQYF; cdr3_nt: TGTGCCAGCAGCTTAGGGCGAGCGCAAAGCTCCTACGAGCAGTACTTC
v_call: TRBV7-2; clone_size: NA; d_call: TRBD1; j_call: TRBJ2-7; cdr3_aa: CASSKGQISSYEQYF; cdr3_nt: TGTGCCAGCAGCAAGGGACAGATAAGCTCCTACGAGCAGTACTTC
v_call: TRBV5-4; clone_size: NA; d_call: TRBD1; j_call: TRBJ1-6; cdr3_aa: CASSLAQTVTGASPLHF; cdr3_nt: TGTGCCAGCAGCTTGGCACAGACAGTCACAGGGGCCTCACCCCTCCACTTT
v_call: TRBV7-8; clone_size: NA; d_call: TRBD1; j_call: TRBJ2-1; cdr3_aa: CASSTVTGVTEQFF; cdr3_nt: TGTGCCAGCAGCACAGTAACAGGGGTCACTGAGCAGTTCTTC
v_call: TRBV27; clone_size: NA; d_call: TRBD1; j_call: TRBJ1-5; cdr3_aa: CASSRGQGGYSNQPQHF; cdr3_nt: TGTGCCAGCAGTCGGGGACAGGGTGGGTATAGCAATCAGCCCCAGCATTTT
v_call: TRBV6-6; clone_size: NA; d_call: NA; j_call: TRBJ2-2; cdr3_aa: CASSYEVQGGELFF; cdr3_nt: TGTGCCAGCAGTTACGAGGTCCAAGGCGGGGAGCTGTTTTTT
v_call: TRBV7-3; clone_size: NA; d_call: NA; j_call: TRBJ1-1; cdr3_aa: CASSFSADGATEAFF; cdr3_nt: TGTGCCAGCAGCTTTTCGGCCGATGGGGCCACTGAAGCTTTCTTT
v_call: TRBV7-2; clone_size: NA; d_call: TRBD2; j_call: TRBJ2-1; cdr3_aa: CASSVTGGLGNEQFF; cdr3_nt: TGTGCCAGCAGTGTTACGGGGGGGCTTGGCAATGAGCAGTTCTTC
v_call: TRBV7-8; clone_size: NA; d_call: TRBD1; j_call: TRBJ2-2; cdr3_aa: CASSLASALGTGIAGELFF; cdr3_nt: TGTGCCAGCAGCTTAGCGAGCGCCTTGGGGACAGGGATCGCCGGGGAGCTGTTTTTT
v_call: TRBV6-1; clone_size: NA; d_call: NA; j_call: TRBJ1-3; cdr3_aa: CASSEAGLAGNTIYF; cdr3_nt: TGTGCCAGCAGTGAAGCGGGGCTCGCCGGAAACACCATATATTTT
v_call: TRBV2; clone_size: NA; d_call: TRBD1; j_call: TRBJ1-4; cdr3_aa: CASKGQANEKLFF; cdr3_nt: TGTGCCAGCAAGGGACAGGCAAATGAAAAACTGTTTTTT
v_call: TRBV9; clone_size: NA; d_call: TRBD1; j_call: TRBJ1-1; cdr3_aa: CASADRWNTEAFF; cdr3_nt: TGTGCCAGCGCGGACAGGTGGAACACTGAAGCTTTCTTT
v_call: TRBV27; clone_size: NA; d_call: NA; j_call: TRBJ1-5; cdr3_aa: CASSRQGLPGDQPQHF; cdr3_nt: TGTGCCAGCAGCCGCCAGGGGCTCCCCGGCGATCAGCCCCAGCATTTT
v_call: TRBV5-1; clone_size: NA; d_call: NA; j_call: TRBJ1-2; cdr3_aa: CASSLEGNGYTF; cdr3_nt: TGCGCCAGCAGCTTGGAGGGGAATGGCTACACCTTC
v_call: TRBV9; clone_size: NA; d_call: TRBD1; j_call: TRBJ1-1; cdr3_aa: CASSGPGTGNFEAFF; cdr3_nt: TGTGCCAGCAGCGGTCCCGGGACAGGGAATTTTGAGGCTTTCTTT
v_call: TRBV15; clone_size: NA; d_call: NA; j_call: TRBJ1-6; cdr3_aa: CASRAGSNSPLHF; cdr3_nt: TGTGCCAGCCGCGCGGGCAGTAATTCACCCCTCCACTTT
v_call: TRBV5-4; clone_size: NA; d_call: NA; j_call: TRBJ1-3; cdr3_aa: CASSREGGPISGNTIYF; cdr3_nt: TGTGCCAGCAGCCGGGAGGGCGGGCCGATCTCTGGAAACACCATATATTTT
v_call: TRBV5-6; clone_size: NA; d_call: NA; j_call: TRBJ1-4; cdr3_aa: CASSSHRQILNEKLFF; cdr3_nt: TGTGCCAGCAGCTCCCACCGACAGATACTAAATGAAAAACTGTTTTTT
v_call: TRBV11-3; clone_size: few; d_call: NA; j_call: TRBJ2-2; cdr3_aa: CASSLESSTGELFF; cdr3_nt: TGTGCCAGCAGCTTAGAGTCTAGCACCGGGGAGCTGTTTTTT
v_call: TRBV28; clone_size: NA; d_call: TRBD1; j_call: TRBJ1-1; cdr3_aa: CASTPGGPGAEAFF; cdr3_nt: TGTGCCAGCACCCCAGGGGGACCGGGGGCTGAAGCTTTCTTT
v_call: TRBV5-1; clone_size: NA; d_call: NA; j_call: TRBJ1-4; cdr3_aa: CASSLGGGREKLFF; cdr3_nt: TGCGCCAGCAGCTTGGGGGGGGGCCGGGAAAAACTGTTTTTT
v_call: TRBV7-2; clone_size: NA; d_call: NA; j_call: TRBJ1-3; cdr3_aa: CASSLPAVGFGNTIYF; cdr3_nt: TGTGCCAGCAGCTTACCAGCGGTGGGTTTTGGAAACACCATATATTTT
v_call: TRBV19; clone_size: NA; d_call: NA; j_call: TRBJ2-7; cdr3_aa: CASSNGARASYEQYF; cdr3_nt: TGTGCCAGTAGTAATGGGGCCAGGGCCAGCTACGAGCAGTACTTC
v_call: TRBV9; clone_size: NA; d_call: NA; j_call: TRBJ2-3; cdr3_aa: CASSVASQGTDTQYF; cdr3_nt: TGTGCCAGCAGCGTAGCAAGCCAGGGGACAGATACGCAGTATTTT
v_call: TRBV19; clone_size: NA; d_call: TRBD1; j_call: TRBJ1-4; cdr3_aa: CASSTRTGGGDEKLFF; cdr3_nt: TGTGCCAGTAGTACCCGGACAGGAGGAGGGGATGAAAAACTGTTTTTT
v_call: TRBV7-9; clone_size: NA; d_call: TRBD1; j_call: TRBJ1-1; cdr3_aa: CASSAGQGPNTEAFF; cdr3_nt: TGTGCCAGCAGCGCCGGACAGGGCCCGAACACTGAAGCTTTCTTT
v_call: TRBV7-9; clone_size: NA; d_call: NA; j_call: TRBJ2-6; cdr3_aa: CASSTRRQHSGANVLTF; cdr3_nt: TGTGCCAGCAGCACGCGCCGACAGCACTCTGGGGCCAACGTCCTGACTTTC
v_call: TRBV30; clone_size: NA; d_call: NA; j_call: TRBJ1-2; cdr3_aa: CAWSSTGTFFGYTF; cdr3_nt: TGTGCCTGGTCCTCAACAGGGACCTTTTTTGGCTACACCTTC
v_call: TRBV7-8; clone_size: once; d_call: NA; j_call: TRBJ1-2; cdr3_aa: CASSLVSVNYGYTF; cdr3_nt: TGTGCCAGCAGCTTAGTTTCCGTTAACTATGGCTACACCTTC
v_call: TRBV5-1; clone_size: NA; d_call: NA; j_call: TRBJ1-1; cdr3_aa: CASSLGDSTNTEAFF; cdr3_nt: TGCGCCAGCAGCTTGGGGGACTCGACTAATACTGAAGCTTTCTTT
v_call: TRBV20-1; clone_size: NA; d_call: TRBD1; j_call: TRBJ2-7; cdr3_aa: CSARQGVEQYF; cdr3_nt: TGCAGTGCAAGACAGGGGGTCGAGCAGTACTTC
v_call: TRBV7-2; clone_size: NA; d_call: TRBD1; j_call: TRBJ1-2; cdr3_aa: CASSLRGQGAQGYTF; cdr3_nt: TGTGCCAGCAGCTTAAGGGGACAGGGGGCGCAAGGCTACACCTTC
v_call: TRBV4-3; clone_size: NA; d_call: NA; j_call: TRBJ2-4; cdr3_aa: CASSQDPGDHQYF; cdr3_nt: TGCGCCAGCAGCCAAGATCCGGGGGATCATCAGTACTTC
v_call: TRBV28; clone_size: NA; d_call: NA; j_call: TRBJ2-4; cdr3_aa: CASSPGTKNIQYF; cdr3_nt: TGTGCCAGCAGTCCAGGGACCAAAAACATTCAGTACTTC
v_call: TRBV4-3; clone_size: NA; d_call: TRBD1; j_call: TRBJ1-3; cdr3_aa: CASSQDGDRASAGNTIYF; cdr3_nt: TGCGCCAGCAGCCAAGATGGGGACAGGGCATCAGCTGGAAACACCATATATTTT
v_call: TRBV30; clone_size: NA; d_call: NA; j_call: TRBJ1-2; cdr3_aa: CAWSALTGLGYTF; cdr3_nt: TGTGCCTGGAGTGCCCTAACAGGGCTCGGCTACACCTTC
v_call: TRBV19; clone_size: few; d_call: NA; j_call: TRBJ1-5; cdr3_aa: CASKGGDRSNQPQHF; cdr3_nt: TGTGCCAGTAAGGGCGGGGATCGAAGCAATCAGCCCCAGCATTTT
v_call: TRBV18; clone_size: NA; d_call: NA; j_call: TRBJ1-2; cdr3_aa: CASSGQPNYGYTF; cdr3_nt: TGTGCCAGCTCAGGACAGCCTAACTATGGCTACACCTTC
v_call: TRBV6-5; clone_size: few; d_call: NA; j_call: TRBJ2-7; cdr3_aa: CASSPTYRDEQYF; cdr3_nt: TGTGCCAGCAGCCCCACATACCGGGACGAGCAGTACTTC
v_call: TRBV5-4; clone_size: NA; d_call: NA; j_call: TRBJ1-2; cdr3_aa: CASSLGRGDYGYTF; cdr3_nt: TGTGCCAGCAGCTTGGGGCGGGGAGACTATGGCTACACCTTC
v_call: TRBV5-4; clone_size: NA; d_call: NA; j_call: TRBJ1-2; cdr3_aa: CASSLLGGSCGYTF; cdr3_nt: TGTGCCAGCAGCTTGTTGGGGGGGTCCTGTGGCTACACCTTC
v_call: TRBV15; clone_size: NA; d_call: NA; j_call: TRBJ1-2; cdr3_aa: CATSRALPDGQPGGYTF; cdr3_nt: TGTGCCACCAGCAGGGCCCTTCCCGACGGACAACCCGGCGGCTACACCTTC